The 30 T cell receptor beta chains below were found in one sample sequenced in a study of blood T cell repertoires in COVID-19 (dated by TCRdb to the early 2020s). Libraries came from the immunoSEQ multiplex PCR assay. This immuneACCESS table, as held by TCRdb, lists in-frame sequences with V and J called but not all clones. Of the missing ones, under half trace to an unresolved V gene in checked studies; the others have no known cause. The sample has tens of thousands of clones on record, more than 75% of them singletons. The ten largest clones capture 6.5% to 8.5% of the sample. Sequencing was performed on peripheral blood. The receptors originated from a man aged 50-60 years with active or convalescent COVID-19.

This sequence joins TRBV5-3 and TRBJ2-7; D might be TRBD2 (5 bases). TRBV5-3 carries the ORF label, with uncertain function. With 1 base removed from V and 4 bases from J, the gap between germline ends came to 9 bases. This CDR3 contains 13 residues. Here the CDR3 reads CARSLCRGYEQYF. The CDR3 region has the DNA TGTGCCAGAAGCTTGTGTCGAGGGTACGAGCAGTACTTC.

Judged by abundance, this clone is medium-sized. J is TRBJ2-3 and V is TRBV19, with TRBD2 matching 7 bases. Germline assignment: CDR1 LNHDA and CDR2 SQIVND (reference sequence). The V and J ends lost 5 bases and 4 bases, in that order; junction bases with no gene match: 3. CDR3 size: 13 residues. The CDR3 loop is CASSGGGADTQYF. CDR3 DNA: TGTGCCAGTAGTGGTGGGGGGGCAGATACGCAGTATTTT.

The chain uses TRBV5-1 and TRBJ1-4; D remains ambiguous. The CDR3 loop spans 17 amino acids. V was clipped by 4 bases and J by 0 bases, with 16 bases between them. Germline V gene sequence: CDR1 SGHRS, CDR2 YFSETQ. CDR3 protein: CASSPRPTVATNEKLFF. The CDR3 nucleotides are TGCGCCAGCAGCCCGAGACCAACAGTTGCAACTAATGAAAAACTGTTTTTT.

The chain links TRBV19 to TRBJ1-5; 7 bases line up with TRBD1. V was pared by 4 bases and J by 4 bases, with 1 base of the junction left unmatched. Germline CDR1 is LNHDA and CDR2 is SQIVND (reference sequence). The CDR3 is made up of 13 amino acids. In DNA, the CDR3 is TGTGCCAGTAGTACGGGACAGAATCAGCCCCAGCATTTT. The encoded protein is CASSTGQNQPQHF. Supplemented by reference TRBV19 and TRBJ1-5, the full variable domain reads DGGITQSPKYLFRKEGQNVTLSCEQNLNHDAMYWYRQDPGQGLRLIYYSQIVNDFQKGDIAEGYSVSREKKESFPLTVTSAQKNPTAFYLCASSTGQNQPQHFGDGTRLSIL.

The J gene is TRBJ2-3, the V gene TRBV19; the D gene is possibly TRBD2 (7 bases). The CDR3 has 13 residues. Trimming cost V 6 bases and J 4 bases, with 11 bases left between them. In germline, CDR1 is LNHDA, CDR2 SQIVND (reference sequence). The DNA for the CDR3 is TGTGCCAGTAGCGGGGGGCTCCCAGATACGCAGTATTTT. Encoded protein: CASSGGLPDTQYF.

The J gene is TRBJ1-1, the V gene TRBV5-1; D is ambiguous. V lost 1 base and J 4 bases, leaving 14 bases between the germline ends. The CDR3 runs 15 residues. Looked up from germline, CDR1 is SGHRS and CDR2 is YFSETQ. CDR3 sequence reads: CASSLSPSLSTEAFF. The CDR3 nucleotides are TGCGCCAGCAGCTTGTCTCCAAGCCTAAGCACTGAAGCTTTCTTT.

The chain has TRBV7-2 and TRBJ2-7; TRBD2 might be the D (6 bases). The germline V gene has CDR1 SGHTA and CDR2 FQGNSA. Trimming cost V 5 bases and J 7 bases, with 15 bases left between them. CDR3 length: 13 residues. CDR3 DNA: TGTGCCAGCAGCCCACCAGGGACTTGGGAGCAGTACTTC. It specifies CASSPPGTWEQYF.

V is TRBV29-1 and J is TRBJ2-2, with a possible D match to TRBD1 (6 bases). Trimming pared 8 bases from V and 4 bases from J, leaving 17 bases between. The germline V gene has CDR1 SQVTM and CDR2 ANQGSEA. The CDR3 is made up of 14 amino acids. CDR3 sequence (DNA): TGCAGCATTGCCCCCGGGACACCCACCGGGGAGCTGTTTTTT. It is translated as CSIAPGTPTGELFF.

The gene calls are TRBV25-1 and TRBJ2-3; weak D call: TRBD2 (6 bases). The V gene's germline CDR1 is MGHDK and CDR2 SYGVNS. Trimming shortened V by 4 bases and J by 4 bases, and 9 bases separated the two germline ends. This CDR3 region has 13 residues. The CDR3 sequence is CASSVSGADTQYF. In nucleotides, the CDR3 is TGTGCCAGCAGTGTATCGGGGGCAGATACGCAGTATTTT.

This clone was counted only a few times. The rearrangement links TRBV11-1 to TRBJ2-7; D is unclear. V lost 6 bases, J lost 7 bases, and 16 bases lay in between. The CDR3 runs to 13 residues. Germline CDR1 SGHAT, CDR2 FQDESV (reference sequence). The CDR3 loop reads CASRSHRFGEQYV. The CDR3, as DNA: TGTGCCAGCAGGTCCCATCGCTTCGGGGAGCAGTACGTC.

The CDR3 coding sequence is TGTGCCAGCAGTTACGACAGCTCTGGGGCCAACGTCCTGACTTTC. Amino acid sequence: CASSYDSSGANVLTF. This chain uses TRBV6-2 or TRBV6-3 with TRBJ2-6, with D perhaps matching TRBD1 (5 bases). Trimming left V 2 bases short and J 0 bases short, with 5 bases between. In germline, CDR1 is MNHEY, CDR2 SVGEGT. This CDR3 has 15 residues.

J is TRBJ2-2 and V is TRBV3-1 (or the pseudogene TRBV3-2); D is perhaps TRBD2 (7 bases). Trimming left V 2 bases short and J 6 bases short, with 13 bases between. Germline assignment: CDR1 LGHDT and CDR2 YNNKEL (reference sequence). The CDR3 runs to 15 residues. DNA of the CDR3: TGTGCCAGCAGCCAATTTCGGGGGGCGGCCGGGGAGCTGTTTTTT. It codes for CASSQFRGAAGELFF.

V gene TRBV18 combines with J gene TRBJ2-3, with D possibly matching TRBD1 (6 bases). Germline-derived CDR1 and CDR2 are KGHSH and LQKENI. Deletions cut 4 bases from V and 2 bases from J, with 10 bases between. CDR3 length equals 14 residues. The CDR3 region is CASSRGQTTDTQYF. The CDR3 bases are TGTGCCAGCTCACGAGGACAGACCACAGATACGCAGTATTTT.

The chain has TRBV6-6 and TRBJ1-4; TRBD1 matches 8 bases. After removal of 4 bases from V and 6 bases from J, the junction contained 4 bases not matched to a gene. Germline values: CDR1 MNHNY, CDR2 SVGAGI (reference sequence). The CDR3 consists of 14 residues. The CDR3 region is CASSSGGADEKLFF. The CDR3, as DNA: TGTGCCAGCAGTTCAGGGGGCGCGGATGAAAAACTGTTTTTT.

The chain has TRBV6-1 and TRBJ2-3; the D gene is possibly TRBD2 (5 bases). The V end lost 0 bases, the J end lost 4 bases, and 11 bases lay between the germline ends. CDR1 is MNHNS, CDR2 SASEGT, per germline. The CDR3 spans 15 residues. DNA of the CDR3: TGTGCCAGCAGTGAAGCGAGGGCGGTCGCAGATACGCAGTATTTT. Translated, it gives CASSEARAVADTQYF.

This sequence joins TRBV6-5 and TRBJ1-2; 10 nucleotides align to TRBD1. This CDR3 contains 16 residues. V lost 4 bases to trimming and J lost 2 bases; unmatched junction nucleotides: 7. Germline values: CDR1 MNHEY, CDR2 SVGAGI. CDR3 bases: TGTGCCAGCAGTTCCACGACAGGGGGCCCGAACTATGGCTACACCTTC. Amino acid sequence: CASSSTTGGPNYGYTF.

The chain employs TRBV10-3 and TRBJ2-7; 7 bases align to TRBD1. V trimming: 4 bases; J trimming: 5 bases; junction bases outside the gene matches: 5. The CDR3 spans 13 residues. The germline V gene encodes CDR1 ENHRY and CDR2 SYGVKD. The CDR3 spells CAISGQGSDEQYF. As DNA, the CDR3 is TGTGCCATCAGTGGACAGGGTTCCGACGAGCAGTACTTC.

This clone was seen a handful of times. CDR3 region: CASSHPTGLATNEKLFF. In nucleotides, the CDR3 is TGCGCCAGCAGCCACCCGACAGGGCTTGCAACTAATGAAAAACTGTTTTTT. The J gene is TRBJ1-4, the V gene TRBV4-1, with 7 bases identical to TRBD1. The germline CDR1 and CDR2 sequences are MGHRA and YSYEKL. This CDR3 spans 17 amino acids. The trim removed 3 bases at V and 0 bases at J, leaving 7 bases unmatched.

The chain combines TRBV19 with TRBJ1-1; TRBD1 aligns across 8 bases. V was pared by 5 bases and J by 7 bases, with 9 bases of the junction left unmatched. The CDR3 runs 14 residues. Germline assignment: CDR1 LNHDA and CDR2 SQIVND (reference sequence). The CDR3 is CASSPRTGQIEAFF. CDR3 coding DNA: TGTGCCAGTAGTCCCAGGACAGGGCAGATTGAAGCTTTCTTT.

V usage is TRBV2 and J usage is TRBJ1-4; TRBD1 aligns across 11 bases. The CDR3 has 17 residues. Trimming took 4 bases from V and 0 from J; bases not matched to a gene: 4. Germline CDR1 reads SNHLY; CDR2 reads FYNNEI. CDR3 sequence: CASSAGTGGSTNEKLFF. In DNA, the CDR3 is TGTGCCAGCAGTGCCGGGACAGGGGGATCAACTAATGAAAAACTGTTTTTT.

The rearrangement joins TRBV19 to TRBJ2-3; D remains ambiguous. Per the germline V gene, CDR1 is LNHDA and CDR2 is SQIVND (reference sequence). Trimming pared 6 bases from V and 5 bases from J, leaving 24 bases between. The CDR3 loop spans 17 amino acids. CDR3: CASRPIDRPGILDTQYF. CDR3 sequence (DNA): TGTGCCAGTAGACCCATCGACCGTCCAGGAATATTAGATACGCAGTATTTT.

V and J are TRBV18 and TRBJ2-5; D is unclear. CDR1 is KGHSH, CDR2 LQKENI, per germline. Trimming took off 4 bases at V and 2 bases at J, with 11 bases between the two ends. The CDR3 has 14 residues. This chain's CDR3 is CASSRAQVQETQYF. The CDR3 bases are TGTGCCAGCTCACGGGCCCAGGTACAAGAGACCCAGTACTTC.

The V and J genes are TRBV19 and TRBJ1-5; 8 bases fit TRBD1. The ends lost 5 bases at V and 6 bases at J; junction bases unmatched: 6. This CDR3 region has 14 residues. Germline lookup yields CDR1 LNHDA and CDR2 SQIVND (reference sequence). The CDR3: CASSSRDRGQPQHF. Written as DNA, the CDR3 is TGTGCCAGTAGTTCCCGAGACAGGGGTCAGCCCCAGCATTTT.

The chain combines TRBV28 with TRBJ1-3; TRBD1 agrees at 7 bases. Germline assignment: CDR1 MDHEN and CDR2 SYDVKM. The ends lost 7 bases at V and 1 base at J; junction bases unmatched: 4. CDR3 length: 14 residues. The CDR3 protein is CASILQGSGNTIYF. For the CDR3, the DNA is TGTGCCAGCATCTTACAGGGGTCTGGAAACACCATATATTTT. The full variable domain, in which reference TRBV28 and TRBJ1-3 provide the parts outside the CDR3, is DVKVTQSSRYLVKRTGEKVFLECVQDMDHENMFWYRQDPGLGLRLIYFSYDVKMKEKGDIPEGYSVSREKKERFSLILESASTNQTSMYLCASILQGSGNTIYFGEGSWLTVV.

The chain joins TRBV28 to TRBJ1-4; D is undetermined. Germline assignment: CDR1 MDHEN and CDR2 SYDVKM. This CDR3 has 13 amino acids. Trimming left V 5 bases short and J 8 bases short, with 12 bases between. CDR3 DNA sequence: TGTGCCAGCAGTACCCCGCGGTTAGAAAAACTGTTTTTT. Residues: CASSTPRLEKLFF. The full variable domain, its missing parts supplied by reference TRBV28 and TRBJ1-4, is DVKVTQSSRYLVKRTGEKVFLECVQDMDHENMFWYRQDPGLGLRLIYFSYDVKMKEKGDIPEGYSVSREKKERFSLILESASTNQTSMYLCASSTPRLEKLFFGSGTQLSVL.

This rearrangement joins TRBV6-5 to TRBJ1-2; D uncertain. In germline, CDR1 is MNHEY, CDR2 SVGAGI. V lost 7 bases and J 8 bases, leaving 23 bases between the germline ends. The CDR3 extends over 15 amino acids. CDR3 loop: CASIPTPGSLEGYTF. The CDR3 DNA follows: TGTGCCAGCATCCCGACCCCCGGGAGCCTTGAAGGCTACACCTTC.

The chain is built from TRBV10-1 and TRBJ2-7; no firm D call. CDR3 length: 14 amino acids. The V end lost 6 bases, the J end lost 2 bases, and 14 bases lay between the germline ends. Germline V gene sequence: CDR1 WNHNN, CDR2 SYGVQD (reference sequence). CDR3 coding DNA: TGCGCCAGCAGCCCAGGTGCTGTGGCCTACGAGCAGTACGTC. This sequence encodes CASSPGAVAYEQYV.

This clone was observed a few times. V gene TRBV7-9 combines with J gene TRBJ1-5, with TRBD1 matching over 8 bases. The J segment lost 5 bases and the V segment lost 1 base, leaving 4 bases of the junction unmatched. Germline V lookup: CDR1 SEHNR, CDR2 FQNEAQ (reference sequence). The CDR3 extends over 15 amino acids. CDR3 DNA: TGTGCCAGCAGCTTAGAGGGGACAGGCCATCAGCCCCAGCATTTT. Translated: CASSLEGTGHQPQHF.

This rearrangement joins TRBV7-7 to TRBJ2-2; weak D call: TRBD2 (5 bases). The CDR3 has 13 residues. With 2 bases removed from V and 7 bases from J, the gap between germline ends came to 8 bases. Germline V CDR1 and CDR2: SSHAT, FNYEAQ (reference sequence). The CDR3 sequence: CASSLRRDGELFF. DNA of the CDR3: TGTGCCAGCAGCTTACGCCGGGACGGGGAGCTGTTTTTT.

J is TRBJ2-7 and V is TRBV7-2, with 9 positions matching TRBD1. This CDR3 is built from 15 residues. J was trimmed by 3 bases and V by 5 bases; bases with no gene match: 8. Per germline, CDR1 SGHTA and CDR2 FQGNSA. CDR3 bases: TGTGCCAGCAGCCCGTCCGGGACAGGGTACTACGAGCAGTACTTC. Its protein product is CASSPSGTGYYEQYF.